The following is a T cell receptor (beta chain) sequence with its context. Its antigen is unknown. Measured with immunoSEQ multiplex PCR; TCRdb has only the in-frame clones, and not every one. The repertoire holds under 3,500 clones, with 69% as singletons. Per germline, CDR1 SGHRS and CDR2 YFSETQ. The V segment lost 4 bases and the J segment 4 bases; nucleotides outside the gene matches: 10. The CDR3 consists of 17 residues. This record comes from a study of T cell therapy after organ transplantation. Overall study: Therapy products were autologous CMV-specific T cells, peptide-expanded for approximately two weeks. Short-term post-therapy blood was drawn 4 to 8 weeks after therapy ended. Notes on the study in general: Nonresponders had marked pretherapy clonal expansions and little post-therapy change. Pretherapy CD8 clonality inversely correlated with its fold change after therapy.

As to time point: 4-8 weeks after completion of therapy. This clonotype originated in a human patient who had received a solid organ transplant and had CMV disease. Some of the T cells may derive from the graft donor. The rearrangement joins TRBV5-1 to TRBJ2-1; 11 positions agree with TRBD2. The sample in question was CD8+ T cells from blood, obtained after autologous CMV-specific T cell therapy. The CDR3 nucleotides are TGCGCCAGCAGCCAAGGGGTTACTAGCGGGAGTTACAATGAGCAGTTCTTC. Protein product: CASSQGVTSGSYNEQFF.